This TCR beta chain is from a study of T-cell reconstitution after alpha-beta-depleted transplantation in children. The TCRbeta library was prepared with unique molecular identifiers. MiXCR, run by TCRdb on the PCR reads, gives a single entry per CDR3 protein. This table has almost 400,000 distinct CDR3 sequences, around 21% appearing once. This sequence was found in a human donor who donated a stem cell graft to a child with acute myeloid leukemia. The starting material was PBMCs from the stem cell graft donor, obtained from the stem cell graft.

CDR3 coding DNA: TGTGCCAGCAGTTTATTACCGGGCTCTGGTGAAAAACTGTTTTTT. It yields the protein CASSLLPGSGEKLFF. The chain joins TRBV28 to TRBJ1-4; D is uncertain. V gave up 1 base and J gave up 7 bases, with 13 bases separating them. The length of the CDR3 is 15 residues. CDR1 and CDR2 (germline): MDHEN, SYDVKM.